This T cell receptor beta chain was documented in a study of blood T cell repertoires in COVID-19. This clone has a single count. The table came from immunoSEQ multiplex PCR; TCRdb's copy has only in-frame clones and leaves some out. This table has about 220,000 clones, more than 65% appearing once. This CDR3 is built from 15 residues. Germline CDR1 is KGHSH and CDR2 is LQKENI. Trimming removed 5 bases from V and 6 bases from J, with 19 bases in between. What was sequenced was peripheral blood. The TCR sequence derives from a woman aged 80 or older with acute or convalescent COVID-19. J is TRBJ1-1 and V is TRBV18, with no clear D. As DNA, the CDR3 is TGTGCCAGCTCAGTCTACAGTGGAGGTGTCTCTGAAGCTTTCTTT. This sequence encodes CASSVYSGGVSEAFF.